These 16 T cell receptor beta chains were all obtained from the same sample, sequenced in a study of shared clonotypes between healthy human individuals. Profiled with immunoSEQ multiplex PCR; TCRdb holds only in-frame clones, not every one. The table records over 1.5 million clones, approximately 98% of them present only once. Sequences were obtained from naive CD4+ T cells sorted from blood. Subset defined: CD45RA+ positively selected. The receptors were sampled from a man under 40 in good health.

This clone was observed a single time. This rearrangement joins TRBV19 to TRBJ2-1, with 8 bases that match TRBD2. CDR3 length: 19 residues. Germline V gives CDR1 LNHDA, CDR2 SQIVND (reference sequence). After removal of 1 base from V and 0 bases from J, the junction contained 11 bases not matched to a gene. CDR3 amino acids: CASSIVRLAGASSYNEQFF. The CDR3 DNA sequence: TGTGCCAGTAGTATAGTACGGCTAGCGGGCGCGAGCTCCTACAATGAGCAGTTCTTC.

The chain joins TRBV18 to TRBJ2-1; D uncertain. V lost 4 bases, J lost 4 bases, and 8 bases lay in between. CDR3 length equals 13 residues. The germline V gene has CDR1 KGHSH and CDR2 LQKENI. CDR3 in amino acids: CASSRTVYNEQFF. The CDR3 DNA reads as TGTGCCAGCTCACGAACAGTATACAATGAGCAGTTCTTC.

In this sample, this clone turned up once. The chain is built from TRBV7-9 and TRBJ2-7; 11 nucleotides match TRBD2. The CDR3 totals 14 residues. Germline assignment: CDR1 SEHNR and CDR2 FQNEAQ (reference sequence). Germline trimming cut 7 bases from V and 4 bases from J; bases unmatched to any gene: 6. The CDR3 DNA follows: TGTGCCAGCAATCCTAGCGGGAGGACTTACGAGCAGTACTTC. Translating it yields CASNPSGRTYEQYF.

The V gene is TRBV11-3, the J gene TRBJ2-1; a possible D gene is TRBD2 (6 bases). The CDR3 has 14 amino acids. The germline CDR1 and CDR2 sequences are SGHNT and YENEEA. V gave up 5 bases and J gave up 6 bases, with 14 bases separating them. Here the CDR3 reads CASSRRGAVNEQFF. The DNA of the CDR3 is TGTGCCAGCAGCCGCCGCGGGGCCGTCAATGAGCAGTTCTTC.

The rearrangement joins TRBV18 to TRBJ2-6; D might be TRBD1 (6 bases). The CDR3 length is 18 residues. Trimming pared 2 bases from V and 0 bases from J, leaving 14 bases between. From germline, CDR1 is KGHSH and CDR2 LQKENI. The CDR3: CASSPGQPPYSGANVLTF. CDR3 sequence (DNA): TGTGCCAGCTCACCAGGACAGCCACCTTACTCTGGGGCCAACGTCCTGACTTTC.

This clone occurred once. The chain recombines TRBV18 with TRBJ1-2; unclear D gene. Trimming cost V 6 bases and J 2 bases, with 13 bases left between them. Germline loops: CDR1 KGHSH, CDR2 LQKENI. The CDR3 extends over 14 amino acids. In DNA, the CDR3 is TGTGCCAGCTCCTCCCGTGGGCTGAACTATGGCTACACCTTC. Residues: CASSSRGLNYGYTF.

J is TRBJ1-1 and V is TRBV4-1; 8 positions match TRBD1. V was pared by 3 bases and J by 1 base, with 4 bases of the junction left unmatched. Per the germline V gene, CDR1 is MGHRA and CDR2 is YSYEKL. The CDR3 covers 15 residues. This CDR3 is CASSQLRGQNTEAFF. CDR3 nucleotide sequence: TGCGCCAGCAGCCAGCTCAGGGGGCAGAACACTGAAGCTTTCTTT.

Comments on this clone: The identical CDR3 is also encoded by other nucleotide sequences in the sample. CDR3 amino acids: CASSVGLLETQYF. The CDR3 region has the DNA TGTGCCAGCAGCGTAGGACTCTTGGAGACCCAGTACTTC. The chain has TRBV9 and TRBJ2-5; no reliable D call. CDR1 and CDR2 from the germline V gene are SGDLS and YYNGEE. This CDR3 has 13 residues. V lost 0 bases and J lost 5, with 8 bases in between.

V is TRBV6-5 and J is TRBJ2-3, with D possibly TRBD2 on 5 matching bases. Per the germline V gene, CDR1 is MNHEY and CDR2 is SVGAGI. V was shortened by 2 bases and J by 5 bases, with 14 bases between the two germline ends. CDR3 length: 15 residues. CDR3 in DNA: TGTGCCAGCAGTTACCAATCTAGCCTGGGAGATACGCAGTATTTT. It encodes CASSYQSSLGDTQYF.

The V call is TRBV11-3, the J call TRBJ2-3; TRBD2 matches 8 bases. Trimming took 5 bases from V and 0 from J; bases not matched to a gene: 10. The CDR3 runs to 17 residues. Germline CDR1 reads SGHNT; CDR2 reads YENEEA. The CDR3 region is CASSPGSSSGSTDTQYF. As DNA, the CDR3 is TGTGCCAGCAGCCCCGGCAGTTCTAGCGGGAGCACAGATACGCAGTATTTT.

This rearrangement joins TRBV18 to TRBJ1-4, with D perhaps matching TRBD1 (5 bases). This CDR3 region has 16 residues. V was pared by 8 bases and J by 0 bases, with 16 bases between. Germline CDR1 is KGHSH and CDR2 is LQKENI. CDR3 residues: CASAAGRGTTNEKLFF. The CDR3 DNA reads as TGTGCCAGCGCCGCAGGGAGAGGAACAACTAATGAAAAACTGTTTTTT.

This CDR3 reads CSAKKNTEAFF. In DNA form, the CDR3 reads TGCAGTGCCAAGAAAAACACTGAAGCTTTCTTT. The chain is built from TRBV20-1 and TRBJ1-1; D ambiguous. Trimming removed 6 bases from V and 2 bases from J, with 7 bases in between. CDR1 is DFQATT, CDR2 SNEGSKA, per germline (reference sequence). The CDR3 is 11 residues long.

The chain uses TRBV4-1 and TRBJ2-1; 7 nucleotides agree with TRBD2. J was trimmed by 0 bases and V by 1 base; bases with no gene match: 0. Germline CDR1 and CDR2: MGHRA and YSYEKL. This CDR3 has 15 amino acids. Here the CDR3 reads CASSQAGGSYNEQFF. CDR3 coding DNA: TGCGCCAGCAGCCAAGCGGGGGGCTCCTACAATGAGCAGTTCTTC.

The rearrangement joins TRBV19 to TRBJ1-1; D is ambiguous. This CDR3 is 13 amino acids long. V was cut by 5 bases and J by 0 bases, with 7 bases left in between. The germline CDR1 and CDR2 sequences are LNHDA and SQIVND (reference sequence). CDR3 protein: CASSGNMNTEAFF. CDR3 in DNA: TGTGCCAGTAGTGGGAACATGAACACTGAAGCTTTCTTT.

This chain uses TRBV18 with TRBJ2-7; 10 bases are a match to TRBD1. The CDR3 loop spans 14 amino acids. CDR1 KGHSH and CDR2 LQKENI come from the germline V gene. With V trimmed by 4 bases and J by 6 bases, 6 bases remained unmatched. The chain's CDR3 is CASSQRGQGGEQYF. The CDR3 DNA sequence: TGTGCCAGCTCACAACGCGGACAGGGGGGCGAGCAGTACTTC.

CDR3 amino acids: CASSPQPQGANQPQHF. The CDR3 region has the DNA TGCGCCAGCAGCCCGCAGCCCCAGGGGGCCAATCAGCCCCAGCATTTT. The chain carries TRBV5-1 and TRBJ1-5; 8 nucleotides line up with TRBD1. This CDR3 is built from 16 residues. Unmatched junction bases numbered 9, after V lost 4 bases and J lost 3 bases. The germline V gene encodes CDR1 SGHRS and CDR2 YFSETQ.